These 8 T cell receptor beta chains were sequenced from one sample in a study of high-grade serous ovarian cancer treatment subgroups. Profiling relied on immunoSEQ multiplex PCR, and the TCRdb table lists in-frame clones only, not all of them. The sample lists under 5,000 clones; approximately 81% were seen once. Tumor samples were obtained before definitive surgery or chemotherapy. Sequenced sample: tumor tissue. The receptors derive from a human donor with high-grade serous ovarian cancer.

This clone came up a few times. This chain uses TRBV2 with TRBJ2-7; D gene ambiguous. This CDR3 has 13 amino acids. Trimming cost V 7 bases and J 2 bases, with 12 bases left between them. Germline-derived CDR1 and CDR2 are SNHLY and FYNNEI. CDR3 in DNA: TGTGCCAGCAACGGAGAACTCCCCTACGAGCAGTACTTC. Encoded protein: CASNGELPYEQYF.

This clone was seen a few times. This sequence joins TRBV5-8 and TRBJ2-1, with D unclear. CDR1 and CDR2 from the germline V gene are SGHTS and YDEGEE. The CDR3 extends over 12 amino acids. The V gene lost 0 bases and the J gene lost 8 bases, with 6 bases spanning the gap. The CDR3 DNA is TGTGCCAGCAGCTTGGCCATATATGAGCAGTTCTTC. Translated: CASSLAIYEQFF. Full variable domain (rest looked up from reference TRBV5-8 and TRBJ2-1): EAGVTQSPTHLIKTRGQQATLRCSPISGHTSVYWYQQALGLGLQFLLWYDEGEERNRGNFPPRFSGRQFPNYSSELNVNALELEDSALYLCASSLAIYEQFFGPGTRLTVL.

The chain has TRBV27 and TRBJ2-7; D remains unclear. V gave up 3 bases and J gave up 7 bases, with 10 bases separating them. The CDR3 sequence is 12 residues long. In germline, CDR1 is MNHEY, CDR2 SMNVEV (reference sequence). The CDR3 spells CASSFLHGEQYF. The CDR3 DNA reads TGTGCCAGCAGTTTCCTACACGGAGAGCAGTACTTC.

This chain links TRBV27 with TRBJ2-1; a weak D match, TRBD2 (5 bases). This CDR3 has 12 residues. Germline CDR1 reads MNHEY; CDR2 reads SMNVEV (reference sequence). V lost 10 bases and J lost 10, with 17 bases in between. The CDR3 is CAILGPSGEQFF. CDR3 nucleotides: TGTGCCATCCTAGGACCCAGCGGCGAGCAGTTCTTC.

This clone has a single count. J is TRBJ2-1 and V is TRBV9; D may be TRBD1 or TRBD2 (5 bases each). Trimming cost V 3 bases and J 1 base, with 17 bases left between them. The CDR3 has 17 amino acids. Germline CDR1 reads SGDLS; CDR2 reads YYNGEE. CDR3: CASSAELRGPSYNEQFF. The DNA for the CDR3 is TGTGCCAGCAGCGCCGAGTTGAGGGGCCCTTCCTACAATGAGCAGTTCTTC.

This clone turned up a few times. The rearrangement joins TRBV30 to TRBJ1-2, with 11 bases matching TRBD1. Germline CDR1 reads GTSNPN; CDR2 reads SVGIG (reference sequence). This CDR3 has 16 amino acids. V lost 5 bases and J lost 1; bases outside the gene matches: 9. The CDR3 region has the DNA TGTGCCTGGCTTTTACCTGGGACAGGGGGTAACTATGGCTACACCTTC. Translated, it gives CAWLLPGTGGNYGYTF.

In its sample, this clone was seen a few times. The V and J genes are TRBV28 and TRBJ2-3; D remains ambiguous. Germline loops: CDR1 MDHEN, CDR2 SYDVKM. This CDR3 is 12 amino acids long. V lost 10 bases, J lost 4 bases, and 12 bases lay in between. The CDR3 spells CATELTADTQYF. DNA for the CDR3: TGTGCCACCGAACTGACGGCAGATACGCAGTATTTT.

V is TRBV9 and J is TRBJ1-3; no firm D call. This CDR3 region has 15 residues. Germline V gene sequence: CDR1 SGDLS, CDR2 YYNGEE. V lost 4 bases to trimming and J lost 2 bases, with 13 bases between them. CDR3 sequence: CASSKRVGTGNTIYF. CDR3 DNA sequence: TGTGCCAGCAGCAAAAGGGTGGGTACTGGAAACACCATATATTTT.